Below, 16 T cell receptor beta chains from the same sample are listed, as sequenced in a study of beta chain features in type 1 diabetes (dated by TCRdb to the late 2010s). Libraries were made using the immunoSEQ multiplex PCR assay. The entire isolated RNA was reverse transcribed using the High Capacity cDNA Reverse Transcription Kit, and thus expressed TCRB transcripts were sequenced. Not all clones reach the TCRdb copy of this immuneACCESS table, which keeps in-frame sequences only. Checked studies attribute under half of the gap to unresolved V genes and leave the rest unexplained. The table for this sample lists 900,000 or so clones; 17% of them were counted only once. In total, the top ten clones hold 0.023% of the sample. The sequenced sample was naive CD4+ T cells from blood. The cell subset or site label here, explained by the study, means: true naive CD4+ T cells. Source of these receptors: a young woman in good health.

The gene calls are TRBV5-6 and TRBJ1-4; possible D gene TRBD1, 5 bases. V lost 2 bases to trimming and J lost 7 bases, with 6 bases between them. CDR1 SGHDT and CDR2 YYEEEE come from the germline V gene. The CDR3 runs to 12 residues. CDR3 loop: CASSFRGEKLFF. The CDR3 DNA reads TGTGCCAGCAGCTTTAGGGGTGAAAAACTGTTTTTT. The variable domain in full, completed from reference TRBV5-6 and TRBJ1-4, reads DAGVTQSPTHLIKTRGQQVTLRCSPKSGHDTVSWYQQALGQGPQFIFQYYEEEERQRGNFPDRFSGHQFPNYSSELNVNALLLGDSALYLCASSFRGEKLFFGSGTQLSVL.

CDR3 nucleotides: TGTGCCAGCAGCCCGAAGTCAGGGGCACATGAGCAGTTCTTC. Encoded protein: CASSPKSGAHEQFF. This chain links TRBV7-3 with TRBJ2-1, with TRBD1 as a possible D gene (6 bases). Germline values: CDR1 SGHTA, CDR2 FQGTGA. Trimming removed 5 bases from V and 8 bases from J, with 16 bases in between. This CDR3 contains 14 residues.

This rearrangement joins TRBV5-1 to TRBJ2-1, with TRBD2 matching over 11 bases. There are 18 residues in the CDR3. Trimming removed 0 bases from V and 9 bases from J; junction bases left unmatched: 14. The germline V gene encodes CDR1 SGHRS and CDR2 YFSETQ. This chain's CDR3 is CASSLGVAGGPSVFEQFF. The CDR3 nucleotides read TGCGCCAGCAGCTTGGGGGTAGCGGGAGGGCCTTCAGTTTTTGAGCAGTTCTTC.

This clone turned up a few times. J is TRBJ2-3 and V is TRBV5-1; D may be TRBD2 (7 bases). The germline V gene encodes CDR1 SGHRS and CDR2 YFSETQ. V was pared by 2 bases and J by 6 bases, with 16 bases between. This CDR3 region has 15 residues. CDR3 sequence: CASSFGGAEGDTQYF. The DNA for the CDR3 is TGCGCCAGCAGCTTTGGGGGGGCCGAAGGGGATACGCAGTATTTT.

This clone was seen only a few times. V gene TRBV7-3 combines with J gene TRBJ2-2, with no clear D. Germline V gene lookup returns CDR1 SGHTA and CDR2 FQGTGA. There are 17 residues in the CDR3. The V gene lost 3 bases and the J gene lost 1 base, with 15 bases spanning the gap. Written as DNA, the CDR3 is TGTGCCAGCAGCTTCCCTAGTTCGGCAGGGAACACCGGGGAGCTGTTTTTT. Amino acids: CASSFPSSAGNTGELFF.

This chain links TRBV27 with TRBJ1-1; possibly TRBD1 for D (6 bases). V was clipped by 4 bases and J by 0 bases, with 12 bases between them. The CDR3 is 15 residues long. Per germline, CDR1 MNHEY and CDR2 SMNVEV (reference sequence). The CDR3 here is CASSSDRSMNTEAFF. The CDR3 nucleotides read TGTGCCAGCAGTTCAGACAGGTCCATGAACACTGAAGCTTTCTTT.

This clone has just a few counts. The genes are TRBV6-4 and TRBJ2-7; possibly TRBD1 for D (5 bases). Germline CDR1 and CDR2: MRHNA and SNTAGT. The CDR3 sequence is 15 residues long. The ends were cut back, 1 base at V and 0 bases at J, with 10 bases in the middle. CDR3 bases: TGTGCCAGCAGTGACTGGACACTGAACTCCTACGAGCAGTACTTC. It specifies CASSDWTLNSYEQYF.

This clone has just a few counts. The chain carries TRBV20-1 and TRBJ2-7; TRBD2 might be the D (5 bases). V was pared by 6 bases and J by 3 bases, with 9 bases between. Germline V lookup: CDR1 DFQATT, CDR2 SNEGSKA (reference sequence). The CDR3 has 11 residues. The CDR3 DNA sequence: TGCAGTGCAACCGGGAACTACGAGCAGTACTTC. Its translation is CSATGNYEQYF.

This clone occurred a few times. The rearrangement links TRBV2 to TRBJ2-3; D is unresolved. The CDR3 is 15 amino acids. Germline V gene sequence: CDR1 SNHLY, CDR2 FYNNEI. The V end lost 2 bases, the J end lost 2 bases, and 11 bases lay between the germline ends. The DNA of the CDR3 is TGTGCCAGCAGTGAATCTGCGACCCACACAGATACGCAGTATTTT. This codes for CASSESATHTDTQYF.

Worth noting for this clone: The same CDR3 is also encoded by other DNA sequences in this sample. The chain is built from TRBV20-1 and TRBJ1-2; D call uncertain. Germline V gives CDR1 DFQATT, CDR2 SNEGSKA (reference sequence). CDR3 length: 10 residues. V was clipped by 6 bases and J by 2 bases, with 4 bases between them. The CDR3 protein is CSALNYGYTF. CDR3 coding DNA: TGCAGTGCGTTGAACTATGGCTACACCTTC.

This clone was counted between two and nine times. This chain uses TRBV29-1 with TRBJ2-5; 8 bases map to TRBD1. The CDR3 runs to 14 residues. Unmatched junction bases numbered 14, after V lost 6 bases and J lost 8 bases. Looked up from germline, CDR1 is SQVTM and CDR2 is ANQGSEA. In nucleotides, the CDR3 is TGCAGCGTCAAGGCTGGGACAGGCGGAGACACCCAGTACTTC. As protein: CSVKAGTGGDTQYF.

This clone was counted a few times. The chain joins TRBV6-5 to TRBJ2-5; D unresolved. Looked up from germline, CDR1 is MNHEY and CDR2 is SVGAGI. The CDR3 spans 12 residues. V was cut by 6 bases and J by 4 bases, with 9 bases left in between. The CDR3 nucleotides are TGTGCCAGCAGGGGTCGGAGAGAGACCCAGTACTTC. Amino acids: CASRGRRETQYF.

The chain joins TRBV27 to TRBJ2-7; D tentatively fits TRBD1 or TRBD2 (5 bases each). Trimming cost V 6 bases and J 0 bases, with 15 bases left between them. CDR3 length: 15 amino acids. Germline values: CDR1 MNHEY, CDR2 SMNVEV (reference sequence). CDR3 in DNA: TGTGCCAGCAGCCCCGGGGCACAGAGCTCCTACGAGCAGTACTTC. Amino acids: CASSPGAQSSYEQYF.

This clone was observed a handful of times. The V and J genes are TRBV5-4 and TRBJ1-2; no reliable D call. CDR3 length equals 13 residues. V lost 2 bases to trimming and J lost 2 bases, with 7 bases between them. Germline V gene data show CDR1 as SGHNT and CDR2 as YYREEE (reference sequence). The CDR3: CASSFASNYGYTF. The CDR3 DNA reads as TGTGCCAGCAGCTTCGCCAGCAACTATGGCTACACCTTC.

V and J are TRBV7-2 and TRBJ1-4; the D is unclear. Trimming shortened V by 5 bases and J by 8 bases, and 21 bases separated the two germline ends. The CDR3 runs to 16 residues. Germline V CDR1 and CDR2: SGHTA, FQGNSA. CDR3 nucleotides: TGTGCCAGCAGCCCAAGGGCCACGCTATCTTTGGAAAAACTGTTTTTT. Residues: CASSPRATLSLEKLFF.

CDR3 loop: CASSSQSYEQYF. CDR3 bases: TGTGCCAGCTCATCCCAGTCCTACGAGCAGTACTTC. The chain carries TRBV18 and TRBJ2-7; no clear D. The V end was cut by 5 bases, the J end by 1 base, with 6 bases between. This CDR3 spans 12 amino acids. The germline CDR1 and CDR2 sequences are KGHSH and LQKENI.